Each of the 27 T cell receptor beta chains below was sequenced from the same sample in a study of blood T cell repertoires in COVID-19. The protocol was immunoSEQ multiplex PCR, while the TCRdb copy is restricted to in-frame clones and leaves out a portion. The sample includes fewer than 350,000 clones, 75% to 90% of them seen just once. Sequenced input: peripheral blood. The receptors were sampled from a woman in her 70s with COVID-19, enrolled during active disease.

The genes are TRBV12-5 and TRBJ1-4; 7 nucleotides agree with TRBD1. Germline CDR1 reads LGHNT; CDR2 reads FRNRAP. The CDR3 length is 16 residues. Unmatched junction bases numbered 9, after V lost 2 bases and J lost 6 bases. CDR3 DNA: TGTGCTAGTGGTTTGACCCGGACAGGAATACATGAAAAACTGTTTTTT. It specifies CASGLTRTGIHEKLFF.

The chain links TRBV2 to TRBJ2-1; D may be TRBD2 (6 bases). The CDR3 spans 12 residues. Germline V CDR1 and CDR2: SNHLY, FYNNEI. V lost 9 bases and J 7 bases, leaving 13 bases between the germline ends. The CDR3 spells CASTGGGNEQFF. CDR3 sequence (DNA): TGTGCCAGTACCGGTGGGGGGAATGAGCAGTTCTTC.

The J gene is TRBJ2-7, the V gene TRBV9; TRBD2 agrees at 7 bases. Germline V gene sequence: CDR1 SGDLS, CDR2 YYNGEE. V dropped 2 bases and J dropped 2; count of bases not matched to a gene: 7. CDR3 length: 15 amino acids. In nucleotides, the CDR3 is TGTGCCAGCAGCGTGGGGGGAGGGGCCGCCTACGAGCAGTACTTC. Its protein is CASSVGGGAAYEQYF.

This chain joins TRBV7-3 and TRBJ2-3; no clear D gene. The CDR3 sequence is 14 residues long. The germline V and J ends were trimmed by 2 bases and 2 bases, with 8 bases remaining between them. Per the germline V gene, CDR1 is SGHTA and CDR2 is FQGTGA. CDR3 coding DNA: TGTGCCAGCAGCTTACTGGGCCTCACAGATACGCAGTATTTT. This sequence encodes CASSLLGLTDTQYF. Looking up the rest from reference TRBV7-3 and TRBJ2-3 gives the full variable domain: GAGVSQTPSNKVTEKGKYVELRCDPISGHTALYWYRQSLGQGPEFLIYFQGTGAADDSGLPNDRFFAVRPEGSVSTLKIQRTERGDSAVYLCASSLLGLTDTQYFGPGTRLTVL.

The rearrangement links TRBV5-1 to TRBJ2-1; 8 bases match TRBD1. The V segment lost 4 bases and the J segment 9 bases; nucleotides outside the gene matches: 6. Germline V gives CDR1 SGHRS, CDR2 YFSETQ. This CDR3 comprises 13 residues. The CDR3 loop reads CASSLDRGFEQFF. The CDR3 coding sequence is TGCGCCAGCAGCCTAGACAGGGGCTTTGAGCAGTTCTTC.

In this sample, this clone turned up a few times. V gene TRBV7-2 combines with J gene TRBJ2-1; TRBD2 might be the D (5 bases). The CDR3 has 16 residues. CDR1 and CDR2 (germline): SGHTA, FQGNSA. Trimming removed 2 bases at V and 7 bases at J, with 18 bases between. CDR3 region: CASSLIRTAEGNEQFF. The CDR3 DNA reads as TGTGCCAGCAGCTTAATTCGAACTGCAGAGGGAAATGAGCAGTTCTTC.

The chain is built from TRBV9 and TRBJ2-3; 8 nucleotides line up with TRBD1. The V segment lost 3 bases and the J segment 2 bases; nucleotides outside the gene matches: 2. This CDR3 spans 14 amino acids. The germline V gene encodes CDR1 SGDLS and CDR2 YYNGEE. The CDR3 protein is CASSATGDTDTQYF. DNA for the CDR3: TGTGCCAGCAGCGCGACAGGGGACACAGATACGCAGTATTTT.

The V gene is TRBV7-9, the J gene TRBJ1-5; D is unresolved. The length of the CDR3 is 12 residues. Germline lookup yields CDR1 SEHNR and CDR2 FQNEAQ (reference sequence). With 1 base removed from V and 6 bases from J, the gap between germline ends came to 4 bases. CDR3 sequence reads: CASSLESQPQHF. CDR3 coding DNA: TGTGCCAGCAGCTTAGAGAGTCAGCCCCAGCATTTT.

This clone was counted once. This chain connects TRBV29-1 to TRBJ2-7, with 11 bases aligning to TRBD2. This CDR3 contains 14 residues. Germline CDR1 SQVTM, CDR2 ANQGSEA. Germline trimming cut 4 bases from V and 4 bases from J; bases unmatched to any gene: 6. CDR3 DNA sequence: TGCAGCGTTGCCCCCACTAGCGGGGGATACGAGCAGTACTTC. Translating gives CSVAPTSGGYEQYF.

In DNA, the CDR3 is TGTGCCAGCACCTCTGAACTCTACGAGCAGTACTTC. Protein sequence: CASTSELYEQYF. The chain recombines TRBV27 with TRBJ2-7; D ambiguous. Germline CDR1 is MNHEY and CDR2 is SMNVEV (reference sequence). Trimming took 7 bases from V and 3 from J, leaving 10 bases between them. The CDR3 loop spans 12 amino acids.

This chain uses TRBV10-2 with TRBJ2-3; 11 positions match TRBD2. The CDR3 totals 15 residues. Germline assignment: CDR1 WSHSY and CDR2 SAAADI. V lost 6 bases and J lost 1; bases outside the gene matches: 3. CDR3 residues: CASRQLAGGTDTQYF. DNA of the CDR3: TGCGCCAGCAGGCAACTAGCGGGGGGCACAGATACGCAGTATTTT.

This CDR3 reads CASSQGRASGWDTQYF. The CDR3 DNA reads TGCGCCAGCAGCCAAGGCAGGGCTAGCGGGTGGGATACGCAGTATTTT. The rearrangement uses TRBV4-1 and TRBJ2-3, with TRBD2 matching 8 bases. The CDR3 runs to 16 residues. The ends lost 1 base at V and 6 bases at J; junction bases unmatched: 9. CDR1 and CDR2 from the germline V gene are MGHRA and YSYEKL.

The CDR3 DNA follows: TGTGCCAGCTCACCATTCGACAGGGGGAACACTGAAGCTTTCTTT. Its protein is CASSPFDRGNTEAFF. The rearrangement links TRBV18 to TRBJ1-1; the match to TRBD1 covers 8 bases. Germline V gene lookup returns CDR1 KGHSH and CDR2 LQKENI. There are 15 residues in the CDR3. V shed 2 bases, J shed 1 base, and the junction held 3 bases outside the gene matches.

This rearrangement joins TRBV30 to TRBJ2-7; 7 bases are shared with TRBD1. The ends lost 2 bases at V and 3 bases at J; junction bases unmatched: 10. This CDR3 has 15 residues. Germline-derived CDR1 and CDR2 are GTSNPN and SVGIG (reference sequence). In DNA, the CDR3 is TGTGCCTGGAGTCAACCCGGGACAGCAAACTACGAGCAGTACTTC. This encodes CAWSQPGTANYEQYF.

The chain recombines TRBV2 with TRBJ1-2; 9 bases line up with TRBD1. The length of the CDR3 is 12 residues. Germline assignment: CDR1 SNHLY and CDR2 FYNNEI. Germline trimming cut 6 bases from V and 8 bases from J; bases unmatched to any gene: 4. The CDR3: CASSLGQGGYTF. The CDR3 nucleotides read TGTGCCAGCAGCCTGGGACAGGGAGGCTACACCTTC.

V gene TRBV3-1 (or the pseudogene TRBV3-2) combines with J gene TRBJ2-7, with 7 bases aligning to TRBD2. In germline, CDR1 is LGHDT, CDR2 YNNKEL (reference sequence). The trim removed 1 base at V and 3 bases at J, leaving 3 bases unmatched. The CDR3 contains 14 residues. In DNA form, the CDR3 reads TGTGCCAGCAGCCAAGCGGGGGGAAGCTACGAGCAGTACTTC. Protein sequence: CASSQAGGSYEQYF.

The chain carries TRBV24-1 and TRBJ2-1, with 7 bases lining up with TRBD2. CDR1 KGHDR and CDR2 SFDVKD come from the germline V gene. The CDR3 length is 14 residues. The V gene end was trimmed by 11 bases and the J gene end by 4 bases; junction bases not matched to a gene: 10. This CDR3 reads CASERDGGYNEQFF. The CDR3, as DNA: TGTGCCAGCGAACGGGACGGGGGGTACAATGAGCAGTTCTTC.

The chain carries TRBV24-1 and TRBJ1-5, with 8 bases identical to TRBD1. V shed 3 bases and J 4 bases; nucleotides not matched to a gene: 7. The germline gives CDR1 KGHDR, CDR2 SFDVKD. This CDR3 is 16 amino acids long. The CDR3 coding sequence is TGTGCCACCAGTGATCCGACAGGGGACCCTAATCAGCCCCAGCATTTT. This codes for CATSDPTGDPNQPQHF.

The chain joins TRBV15 to TRBJ1-2, with 8 nucleotides matching TRBD1. Germline V gene sequence: CDR1 LNHNV, CDR2 YYDKDF (reference sequence). V gave up 5 bases and J gave up 6 bases; unmatched junction bases: 5. The CDR3 consists of 13 residues. CDR3 loop: CATSQDRVDGYTF. Written as DNA, the CDR3 is TGTGCCACCAGCCAGGACAGGGTCGATGGCTACACCTTC.

V usage is TRBV29-1 and J usage is TRBJ1-5; 9 bases agree with TRBD1. The V gene's germline CDR1 is SQVTM and CDR2 ANQGSEA. This CDR3 spans 14 amino acids. The J segment lost 4 bases and the V segment lost 6 bases, leaving 7 bases of the junction unmatched. The CDR3 loop is CSVRDREGNQPQHF. The CDR3 DNA is TGCAGCGTAAGGGACAGGGAAGGGAATCAGCCCCAGCATTTT.

This clone appeared a single time. V is TRBV5-1 and J is TRBJ2-7, with TRBD1 identical over 10 bases. With V trimmed by 0 bases and J by 5 bases, 5 bases remained unmatched. This CDR3 comprises 15 residues. Germline-derived CDR1 and CDR2 are SGHRS and YFSETQ. The CDR3 sequence: CASSLGQGARNEQYF. CDR3 bases: TGCGCCAGCAGCTTGGGACAGGGGGCGAGAAACGAGCAGTACTTC.

The V and J genes are TRBV2 and TRBJ1-4; tentative D call: TRBD1 (5 bases). Trimming cost V 8 bases and J 3 bases, with 16 bases left between them. The CDR3 runs to 15 residues. Germline CDR1 SNHLY, CDR2 FYNNEI. This CDR3 is CASSSPGDPNEKLFF. The CDR3 DNA reads as TGTGCCAGCTCGTCCCCGGGGGACCCTAATGAAAAACTGTTTTTT. The whole variable domain, filled in from reference TRBV2 and TRBJ1-4, reads EPEVTQTPSHQVTQMGQEVILRCVPISNHLYFYWYRQILGQKVEFLVSFYNNEISEKSEIFDDQFSVERPDGSNFTLKIRSTKLEDSAMYFCASSSPGDPNEKLFFGSGTQLSVL.

This sequence joins TRBV10-3 and TRBJ1-4; TRBD1 matches at 8 bases. CDR3 length equals 16 residues. With 5 bases clipped from V and 8 bases from J, the junction kept 13 bases outside the gene matches. Germline CDR1 is ENHRY and CDR2 is SYGVKD. This CDR3 is CAISHSTGDRKEKLFF. As DNA, the CDR3 is TGTGCCATCAGTCACTCGACAGGGGACAGGAAAGAAAAACTGTTTTTT.

The chain combines TRBV6-5 with TRBJ1-2; D unclear. Germline assignment: CDR1 MNHEY and CDR2 SVGAGI. The germline V and J ends were trimmed by 0 bases and 4 bases, with 15 bases remaining between them. This CDR3 has 16 residues. The CDR3 nucleotides read TGTGCCAGCAGTTACTCCGGGAGGTTCAATCTCTATGGCTACACCTTC. Amino acid sequence: CASSYSGRFNLYGYTF.

The chain has TRBV5-6 and TRBJ1-2; 8 bases align to TRBD1. This CDR3 is built from 16 residues. Germline V lookup: CDR1 SGHDT, CDR2 YYEEEE. V was clipped by 1 base and J by 5 bases; unmatched bases: 10. Here the CDR3 reads CASSLNPGGTYYGYTF. The CDR3 bases are TGTGCCAGCAGCTTGAATCCAGGGGGCACGTATTATGGCTACACCTTC.

The chain links TRBV27 to TRBJ2-3, with 9 bases fitting TRBD2. The germline CDR1 and CDR2 sequences are MNHEY and SMNVEV (reference sequence). The V segment lost 5 bases and the J segment 6 bases; nucleotides outside the gene matches: 15. The CDR3 sequence is 17 residues long. The CDR3 loop reads CASSPYSGGPLGDTQYF. CDR3 nucleotides: TGTGCCAGCAGTCCTTACAGCGGGGGGCCCCTCGGGGATACGCAGTATTTT.

This clone was seen once. The genes are TRBV6-5 and TRBJ2-2; 7 nucleotides match TRBD1. The CDR3 extends over 14 amino acids. Germline CDR1 and CDR2: MNHEY and SVGAGI. Trimming cost V 5 bases and J 4 bases; bases outside gene matches: 4. CDR3 in DNA: TGTGCCAGCAGTCGGGACAGAAGCACCGGGGAGCTGTTTTTT. It is translated as CASSRDRSTGELFF.